These 20 T cell receptor beta chains were sequenced from one sample in a study of cytomegalovirus exposure and HLA in healthy donors. Researchers ran the PCR with 60 Vbeta and 13 Jbeta primers. The table came from immunoSEQ multiplex PCR; TCRdb's copy has only in-frame clones and leaves some out. The sample consists of under 200,000 clones, about 80% of them appearing once. Input material: PBMCs. Receptors were obtained from a woman aged 50 to 60 in good health and CMV-seronegative.

The chain carries TRBV29-1 and TRBJ2-3; 15 bases agree with TRBD2. After removal of 5 bases from V and 3 bases from J, the junction contained 3 bases not matched to a gene. The CDR3 is made up of 15 amino acids. CDR1 SQVTM and CDR2 ANQGSEA come from the germline V gene. This CDR3 is CSVMGLAGGTDTQYF. The CDR3 region has the DNA TGCAGCGTTATGGGACTAGCGGGAGGTACAGATACGCAGTATTTT.

This chain connects TRBV19 to TRBJ2-1; 8 bases agree with TRBD2. Germline CDR1 reads LNHDA; CDR2 reads SQIVND (reference sequence). The trim removed 3 bases at V and 2 bases at J, leaving 6 bases unmatched. The CDR3 sequence is 16 residues long. CDR3 residues: CASSIFRGGTYNEQFF. CDR3 DNA: TGTGCCAGTAGTATCTTCCGGGGGGGTACCTACAATGAGCAGTTCTTC.

Only a few counts were recorded for this clone. The rearrangement joins TRBV5-1 to TRBJ2-3; TRBD2 matches at 10 bases. The CDR3 runs 16 residues. J gave up 4 bases and V 4 bases, and 9 bases lay outside the gene matches. The germline V gene has CDR1 SGHRS and CDR2 YFSETQ. In DNA form, the CDR3 reads TGCGCCAGCAGCGGGAGCGGGAGGGCCGGAGCAGATACGCAGTATTTT. The encoded protein is CASSGSGRAGADTQYF.

V gene TRBV7-9 combines with J gene TRBJ2-2; the D gene is possibly TRBD1 (5 bases). The CDR3 has 14 amino acids. CDR1 and CDR2 (germline): SEHNR, FQNEAQ (reference sequence). Trimming took off 1 base at V and 6 bases at J, with 9 bases between the two ends. The CDR3 bases are TGTGCCAGCAGCTTAGGGACAACCCCCGGGGAGCTGTTTTTT. Protein product: CASSLGTTPGELFF.

This chain links TRBV15 with TRBJ2-5; D possibly corresponds to TRBD2 (6 bases). V was cut by 0 bases and J by 6 bases, with 14 bases left in between. Germline CDR1 and CDR2: LNHNV and YYDKDF (reference sequence). There are 15 residues in the CDR3. CDR3 loop: CATSRDMEGLKTQYF. CDR3 coding DNA: TGTGCCACCAGCAGAGATATGGAGGGGTTAAAGACCCAGTACTTC.

A note on this clone: Its ends do not fully match the called genes, so a read error is possible. V and J are TRBV7-9 and TRBJ1-2, with D uncertain. CDR3 size: 12 residues. Per the germline V gene, CDR1 is SEHNR and CDR2 is FQNEAQ (reference sequence). CDR3 amino acids: CSSSLGGEGYTF. CDR3 sequence (DNA): TGTTCCAGCAGCTTAGGTGGAGAGGGCTACACCTTC.

The V gene is TRBV5-1, the J gene TRBJ2-5, with a weak D call TRBD2 (6 bases). The CDR3 is 14 amino acids. The V end lost 3 bases, the J end lost 2 bases, and 11 bases lay between the germline ends. Germline loops: CDR1 SGHRS, CDR2 YFSETQ. The CDR3 DNA follows: TGCGCCAGCAGCTCCGGGGGACGACAAGAGACCCAGTACTTC. It codes for CASSSGGRQETQYF. Variable domain in full (rest from reference TRBV5-1 and TRBJ2-5): KAGVTQTPRYLIKTRGQQVTLSCSPISGHRSVSWYQQTPGQGLQFLFEYFSETQRNKGNFPGRFSGRQFSNSRSEMNVSTLELGDSALYLCASSSGGRQETQYFGPGTRLLVL.

In this sample, this clone turned up once. This rearrangement joins TRBV21-1 to TRBJ1-4; the table's D call of TRBD1 was not tested on the DNA. TRBV21-1 constitutes a pseudogene. CDR3 size: 15 residues. The CDR3, as DNA: TGTGCCAGCAGCTCTGGACAGGGGGCTAATGAAAAACTGTTTTTT. Translating it yields CASSSGQGANEKLFF.

The chain recombines TRBV9 with TRBJ2-3; D perhaps matches TRBD2 (6 bases). CDR3 length: 16 residues. The germline V and J ends were trimmed by 4 bases and 2 bases, with 17 bases remaining between them. Per the germline V gene, CDR1 is SGDLS and CDR2 is YYNGEE. CDR3 coding DNA: TGTGCCAGCAGCCTCAATTCGGGACTTTCCACAGATACGCAGTATTTT. It encodes CASSLNSGLSTDTQYF.

The chain joins TRBV6-4 to TRBJ2-1; 8 bases are shared with TRBD2. Germline V gene data show CDR1 as MRHNA and CDR2 as SNTAGT. V was clipped by 4 bases and J by 6 bases; unmatched bases: 8. CDR3 length equals 15 residues. This chain's CDR3 is CASSVSGGPVNEQFF. Written as DNA, the CDR3 is TGTGCCAGCAGTGTGTCGGGAGGGCCGGTCAATGAGCAGTTCTTC.

The chain couples TRBV19 to TRBJ2-1; tentatively, D is TRBD1 (6 bases). Germline loops: CDR1 LNHDA, CDR2 SQIVND (reference sequence). This CDR3 has 12 amino acids. Trimming shortened V by 5 bases and J by 8 bases, and 10 bases separated the two germline ends. The CDR3 coding sequence is TGTGCCAGTAGTGTCCAGGGGTATGAGCAGTTCTTC. Amino acids: CASSVQGYEQFF. The complete variable domain, with remaining parts taken from reference TRBV19 and TRBJ2-1, reads DGGITQSPKYLFRKEGQNVTLSCEQNLNHDAMYWYRQDPGQGLRLIYYSQIVNDFQKGDIAEGYSVSREKKESFPLTVTSAQKNPTAFYLCASSVQGYEQFFGPGTRLTVL.

This clone was seen just once. The chain has TRBV19 and TRBJ2-5; 11 bases align to TRBD2. The CDR3 extends over 15 amino acids. V was clipped by 6 bases and J by 5 bases; unmatched bases: 8. Germline lookup yields CDR1 LNHDA and CDR2 SQIVND (reference sequence). CDR3 DNA: TGTGCCAGTAGGCTTAGCGGGGGGGGAGTGGAGACCCAGTACTTC. This encodes CASRLSGGGVETQYF.

V gene TRBV27 combines with J gene TRBJ1-1; D is ambiguous. The CDR3 spans 14 residues. Germline V lookup: CDR1 MNHEY, CDR2 SMNVEV (reference sequence). V was trimmed by 2 bases and J by 7 bases, leaving 14 bases between them. The CDR3 DNA reads TGTGCCAGCAGTTTAGGAGTTACGGTGGGTGAAGCTTTCTTT. This sequence encodes CASSLGVTVGEAFF.

The chain uses TRBV5-1 and TRBJ1-3; D gene unclear. V was trimmed by 3 bases and J by 0 bases, leaving 10 bases between them. Germline lookup yields CDR1 SGHRS and CDR2 YFSETQ. The length of the CDR3 is 15 residues. DNA of the CDR3: TGCGCCAGCAGCTCCCTGGGAGGCTCTGGAAACACCATATATTTT. This sequence encodes CASSSLGGSGNTIYF.

This clone was observed a single time. The rearrangement links TRBV28 to TRBJ2-7; D remains unclear. V was trimmed by 3 bases and J by 3 bases, leaving 3 bases between them. The CDR3 is 11 residues long. Germline V gene data show CDR1 as MDHEN and CDR2 as SYDVKM. The CDR3 nucleotides are TGTGCCAGCAGTTTCATCTACGAGCAGTACTTC. Translated, it gives CASSFIYEQYF.

The V and J genes are TRBV5-6 and TRBJ2-1; D possibly corresponds to TRBD2 (6 bases). V shed 4 bases and J shed 1 base, with 15 bases lying between them. Germline V gene data show CDR1 as SGHDT and CDR2 as YYEEEE. The CDR3 runs to 16 residues. CDR3 nucleotide sequence: TGTGCCAGCAGCCAGATTGCGGGGCGATCCTACAATGAGCAGTTCTTC. Residues: CASSQIAGRSYNEQFF.

The chain uses TRBV5-4 and TRBJ2-1; 8 bases match TRBD1. The germline CDR1 and CDR2 sequences are SGHNT and YYREEE (reference sequence). This CDR3 comprises 15 residues. With 4 bases clipped from V and 3 bases from J, the junction kept 6 bases outside the gene matches. CDR3 region: CASSPTGASYNEQFF. The DNA for the CDR3 is TGTGCCAGCAGCCCGACAGGGGCAAGCTACAATGAGCAGTTCTTC.

This clone was observed a single time. V usage is TRBV5-4 and J usage is TRBJ1-3, with TRBD1 matching 8 bases. CDR1 SGHNT and CDR2 YYREEE come from the germline V gene (reference sequence). The trim removed 3 bases at V and 3 bases at J, leaving 2 bases unmatched. CDR3 length: 14 residues. CDR3 sequence reads: CASSSTGGGNTIYF. CDR3 in DNA: TGTGCCAGCAGCTCAACAGGGGGTGGAAACACCATATATTTT.

There are a few counts of this clone. Here the CDR3 reads CAVGTAFNEKLFF. The CDR3 DNA sequence: TGTGCCGTCGGGACAGCCTTCAATGAAAAACTGTTTTTT. V gene TRBV10-3 combines with J gene TRBJ1-4; 7 bases are shared with TRBD1. There are 13 residues in the CDR3. The germline CDR1 and CDR2 sequences are ENHRY and SYGVKD. V was pared by 11 bases and J by 5 bases, with 8 bases of the junction left unmatched.

This clone was recorded a few times. The V and J genes are TRBV9 and TRBJ1-5, with a weak D call TRBD1 (5 bases). This CDR3 is 14 amino acids long. Germline values: CDR1 SGDLS, CDR2 YYNGEE. V was trimmed by 0 bases and J by 6 bases, leaving 10 bases between them. CDR3 bases: TGTGCCAGCAGCGTAGATGGGGGGGGTCAGCCCCAGCATTTT. Translating it yields CASSVDGGGQPQHF.